This T cell receptor beta chain is from a study of early T cells in non-severe SARS-CoV-2 infection. Overall study: Sequenced material consisted of bulk RNA (from unsorted whole blood), and chains were unpaired.

Individual cDNA molecules were tagged with unique molecular identifiers, the study reported. A single record per CDR3 protein comes from TCRdb applying MiXCR to the 5' RACE reads. The sample includes about 39,000 distinct CDR3 sequences, 5.5% to 7% seen only once; the top ten take 4.4%. This clonotype was counted many times. This CDR3 is built from 15 residues. The ends lost 5 bases at V and 1 base at J; junction bases unmatched: 6. CDR1 and CDR2 from the germline V gene are GTSNPN and SVGIG (reference sequence). V gene TRBV30 combines with J gene TRBJ1-3, with 9 bases aligning to TRBD1. This receptor was identified in an adult who was a healthcare worker with PCR-confirmed SARS-CoV-2 infection or an uninfected control (not recorded which). The specimen was whole blood, collected at baseline. As DNA, the CDR3 is TGTGCCTGGTCGGGACAGGGTGGTTCTGGAAACACCATATATTTT. This encodes CAWSGQGGSGNTIYF.